This T cell receptor (beta chain) came from a study of T cells in Graves' hyperthyroidism and ophthalmopathy. Points from the study as a whole: A model of 13 V-J features distinguished ophthalmopathy from stable hyperthyroidism. A median around six months before onset, the model predicted ophthalmopathy.

V lost 1 base, J lost 5 bases, and 8 bases stayed unmatched. Germline V CDR1 and CDR2: SGHRS, YFSETQ. The CDR3 contains 15 residues. There were TCR beta CDR3 regions amplified from RNA transcripts. Primed by the HTBI set, a first-round RT-PCR was run on the TCR CDR3. MiXCR, run by TCRdb on the multiplex PCR reads, gives a single entry per CDR3 protein. This repertoire shows 500,000 to 600,000 distinct CDR3 sequences, about 20% found once; its top ten account for over 45%. Concerning this clonotype: Its cognate antigen is unknown.

Sequencing was performed on blood. The receptor was derived from a man in his forties with Graves' ophthalmopathy. The rearrangement joins TRBV5-1 to TRBJ2-5, with TRBD1 identical over 7 bases. DNA for the CDR3: TGCGCCAGCAGCTTGTCGAGGGGGCTTAGTGAGACCCAGTACTTC. Protein sequence: CASSLSRGLSETQYF.